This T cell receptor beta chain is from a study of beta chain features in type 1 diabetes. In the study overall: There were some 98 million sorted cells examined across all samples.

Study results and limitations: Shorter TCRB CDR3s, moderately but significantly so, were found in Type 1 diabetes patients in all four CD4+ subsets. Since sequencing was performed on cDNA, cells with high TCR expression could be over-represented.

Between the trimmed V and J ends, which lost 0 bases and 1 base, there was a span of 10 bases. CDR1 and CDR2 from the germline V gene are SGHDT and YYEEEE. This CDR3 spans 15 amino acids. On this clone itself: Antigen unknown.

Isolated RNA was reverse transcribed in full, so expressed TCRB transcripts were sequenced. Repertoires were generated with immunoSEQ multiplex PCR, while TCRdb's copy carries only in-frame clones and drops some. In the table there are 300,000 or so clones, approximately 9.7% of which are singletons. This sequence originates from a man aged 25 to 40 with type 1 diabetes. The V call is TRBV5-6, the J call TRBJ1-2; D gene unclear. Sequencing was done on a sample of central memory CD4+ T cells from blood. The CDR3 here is CASSLALQINYGYTF. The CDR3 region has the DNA TGTGCCAGCAGCTTGGCCTTACAGATTAACTATGGCTACACCTTC.